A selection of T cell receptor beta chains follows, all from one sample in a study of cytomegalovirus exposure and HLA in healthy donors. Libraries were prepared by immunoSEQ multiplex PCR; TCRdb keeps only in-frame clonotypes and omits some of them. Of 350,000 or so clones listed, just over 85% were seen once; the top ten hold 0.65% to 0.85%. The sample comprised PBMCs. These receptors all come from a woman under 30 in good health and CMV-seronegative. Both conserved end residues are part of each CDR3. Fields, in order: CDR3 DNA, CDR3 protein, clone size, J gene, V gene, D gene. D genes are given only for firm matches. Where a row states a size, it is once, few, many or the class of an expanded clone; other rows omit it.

cdr3_nt: TGTGCCAGCAGCTTAGTCCCTCAGCGGGAGGGCCCTCTACCGCAGTACTTC
cdr3_aa: CASSLVPQREGPLPQYF
clone_size: NA
j_call: TRBJ2-7
v_call: TRBV7-6
d_call: TRBD2

cdr3_nt: TGTGCCAGCAGCTTAGGAGGGGGCCCTGAAGCTTTCTTT
cdr3_aa: CASSLGGGPEAFF
clone_size: NA
j_call: TRBJ1-1
v_call: TRBV7-6
d_call: TRBD1

cdr3_nt: TGTGCCAGCAGCCCCCGGGCGGGAGCAGATACGCAGTATTTT
cdr3_aa: CASSPRAGADTQYF
clone_size: NA
j_call: TRBJ2-3
v_call: TRBV7-3
d_call: TRBD2

cdr3_nt: TGTGCCAGCAGTAGGACAGGGAGTTTGGCCTACGAGCAGTACTTC
cdr3_aa: CASSRTGSLAYEQYF
clone_size: NA
j_call: TRBJ2-7
v_call: TRBV2
d_call: TRBD1

cdr3_nt: TGTGCCAGCAGTTACGTCCCTTCCGCGGAGACCCAGTACTTC
cdr3_aa: CASSYVPSAETQYF
clone_size: NA
j_call: TRBJ2-5
v_call: TRBV6-5
d_call: NA

cdr3_nt: TGCGCCAGCAGCAAATGGGGCGGTTTTAACTATGGCTACACCTTC
cdr3_aa: CASSKWGGFNYGYTF
clone_size: NA
j_call: TRBJ1-2
v_call: TRBV4-1
d_call: NA

cdr3_nt: TGTGCCAGCAGTCCTGCCGGGATCCAAATGGCCGACGAGCAGTACTTC
cdr3_aa: CASSPAGIQMADEQYF
clone_size: NA
j_call: TRBJ2-7
v_call: TRBV28
d_call: NA

cdr3_nt: TGTGCCAGCAGCCCGGACAGGGAGGATCAGCCCCAGCATTTT
cdr3_aa: CASSPDREDQPQHF
clone_size: NA
j_call: TRBJ1-5
v_call: TRBV6-5
d_call: TRBD1

cdr3_nt: TGTGCCAGCAGTAAGGCCGGGACAGGCTACTCTGGAAACACCATATATTTT
cdr3_aa: CASSKAGTGYSGNTIYF
clone_size: once
j_call: TRBJ1-3
v_call: TRBV25-1
d_call: TRBD1

cdr3_nt: TGTGCCAGCAGCCAAGATCTGCTAGTCAGCGCTGAGCAGTTCTTC
cdr3_aa: CASSQDLLVSAEQFF
clone_size: NA
j_call: TRBJ2-1
v_call: TRBV4-2
d_call: NA

cdr3_nt: TGTGCCACCCTTTCGGGACAAGCCTACGAGCAGTACTTC
cdr3_aa: CATLSGQAYEQYF
clone_size: NA
j_call: TRBJ2-7
v_call: TRBV28
d_call: NA

cdr3_nt: TGTGCCAGCAGCTCACGGACAGGGAACACTGAAGCTTTCTTT
cdr3_aa: CASSSRTGNTEAFF
clone_size: NA
j_call: TRBJ1-1
v_call: TRBV9
d_call: TRBD1

cdr3_nt: TGTGCCAGAAGCTTGGGACTAGCGGCCTCCCGGGGTGAGCAGTTCTTC
cdr3_aa: CARSLGLAASRGEQFF
clone_size: NA
j_call: TRBJ2-1
v_call: TRBV5-3
d_call: TRBD2

cdr3_nt: TGTGCCAGCAGTTTTGGGGGAGGCACTGAAGCTTTCTTT
cdr3_aa: CASSFGGGTEAFF
clone_size: few
j_call: TRBJ1-1
v_call: TRBV2
d_call: NA

cdr3_nt: TGTGCCAGCAGCAATCTACTAGCAGGGTCCTATGAGCAGTACTTC
cdr3_aa: CASSNLLAGSYEQYF
clone_size: NA
j_call: TRBJ2-7
v_call: TRBV28
d_call: NA

cdr3_nt: TGTGCCAGCTCTCCGATGGGGCCGCCCGGGGAGCTGTTTTTT
cdr3_aa: CASSPMGPPGELFF
clone_size: NA
j_call: TRBJ2-2
v_call: TRBV18
d_call: NA

cdr3_nt: TGTGCCAGCAGCGCCGACTCCGGGGATTACAATGAGCAGTTCTTC
cdr3_aa: CASSADSGDYNEQFF
clone_size: NA
j_call: TRBJ2-1
v_call: TRBV11-3
d_call: NA

cdr3_nt: TGTGCCAGCAGTGATAGCATCTGGGTTATGGATCAGCCCCAGCATTTT
cdr3_aa: CASSDSIWVMDQPQHF
clone_size: NA
j_call: TRBJ1-5
v_call: TRBV6-1
d_call: NA

cdr3_nt: TGTGCCAGCAGTTTATTCGGCGTCCGGGAGGGCCACGACAATGAGCAGTTCTTC
cdr3_aa: CASSLFGVREGHDNEQFF
clone_size: NA
j_call: TRBJ2-1
v_call: TRBV28
d_call: TRBD2

cdr3_nt: TGCGCCAGCAGCATGACAGGGTTGATCAATGAGCAGTTCTTC
cdr3_aa: CASSMTGLINEQFF
clone_size: NA
j_call: TRBJ2-1
v_call: TRBV5-1
d_call: TRBD1

cdr3_nt: TGTGCTAGTGGTTTGTCGGGGGCCAACGTCCTGACTTTC
cdr3_aa: CASGLSGANVLTF
clone_size: few
j_call: TRBJ2-6
v_call: TRBV12-5
d_call: NA

cdr3_nt: TGTGCCAGCCGTTCTAGCGGGCCCTACGAGCAGTACTTC
cdr3_aa: CASRSSGPYEQYF
clone_size: NA
j_call: TRBJ2-7
v_call: TRBV7-2
d_call: TRBD2

cdr3_nt: TGCGCCAGCAGCCCCCGAGGGGCCAACGGAGGGTACTACGAGCAGTACTTC
cdr3_aa: CASSPRGANGGYYEQYF
clone_size: NA
j_call: TRBJ2-7
v_call: TRBV4-3
d_call: NA

cdr3_nt: TGTGCCAGCAGTTGGGGCAGGGGGCGGGATAACTATGGCTACACCTTC
cdr3_aa: CASSWGRGRDNYGYTF
clone_size: many
j_call: TRBJ1-2
v_call: TRBV28
d_call: TRBD1

cdr3_nt: TGTGCTAGCAGCTGGGCTAGCGGGGAGGAGCAGTTCTTC
cdr3_aa: CASSWASGEEQFF
clone_size: NA
j_call: TRBJ2-1
v_call: TRBV7-7
d_call: TRBD2

cdr3_nt: TGTGCCACCAGCAGAGACGGGACAGGGTATACTGGAAACACCATATATTTT
cdr3_aa: CATSRDGTGYTGNTIYF
clone_size: NA
j_call: TRBJ1-3
v_call: TRBV15
d_call: TRBD1

cdr3_nt: TGTGCCAGCAGTTTAAGCGGGGGAGAGACCCAGTACTTC
cdr3_aa: CASSLSGGETQYF
clone_size: NA
j_call: TRBJ2-5
v_call: TRBV6-5
d_call: TRBD2

cdr3_nt: TGTGCCAGCAGCCTAAGACAGGGGGTACACAATGAGCAGTTCTTC
cdr3_aa: CASSLRQGVHNEQFF
clone_size: NA
j_call: TRBJ2-1
v_call: TRBV27
d_call: TRBD1

cdr3_nt: TGTGCCAGCAGTCCAGTAAGACAGGGAACAGCCAAAAACATTCAGTACTTC
cdr3_aa: CASSPVRQGTAKNIQYF
clone_size: NA
j_call: TRBJ2-4
v_call: TRBV27
d_call: TRBD1

cdr3_nt: TGTGCCAGCGGTAAGACTAGCGGGAGGTTCAATGAGCAGTTCTTC
cdr3_aa: CASGKTSGRFNEQFF
clone_size: NA
j_call: TRBJ2-1
v_call: TRBV2
d_call: TRBD2

cdr3_nt: TGTGCCAGCAGCCCCAGGGGGCGCGGGGCCAACGTCCTGACTTTC
cdr3_aa: CASSPRGRGANVLTF
clone_size: NA
j_call: TRBJ2-6
v_call: TRBV6-5
d_call: TRBD1